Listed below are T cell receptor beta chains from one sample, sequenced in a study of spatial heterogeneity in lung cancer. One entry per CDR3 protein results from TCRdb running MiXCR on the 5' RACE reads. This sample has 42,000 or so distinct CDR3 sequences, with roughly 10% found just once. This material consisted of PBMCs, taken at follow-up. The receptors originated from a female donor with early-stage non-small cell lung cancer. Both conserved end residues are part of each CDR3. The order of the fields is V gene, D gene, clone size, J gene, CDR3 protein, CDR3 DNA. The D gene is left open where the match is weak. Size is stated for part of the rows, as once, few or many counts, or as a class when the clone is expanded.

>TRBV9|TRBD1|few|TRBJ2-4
CASSVAGQGDIQYF
TGTGCCAGCAGCGTAGCAGGACAGGGCGACATTCAGTACTTC
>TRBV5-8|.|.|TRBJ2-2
CASSLGLSNTGELFF
TGTGCCAGCAGCTTGGGACTTTCGAACACCGGGGAGCTGTTTTTT
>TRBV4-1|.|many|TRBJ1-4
CASSLITGPNEKLFF
TGCGCCAGCAGCCTTATCACAGGGCCTAATGAAAAACTGTTTTTT
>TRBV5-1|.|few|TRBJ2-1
CASSLTGGPGNEQFF
TGCGCCAGCAGCTTGACGGGGGGCCCTGGGAATGAGCAGTTCTTC
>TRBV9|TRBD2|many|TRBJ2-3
CASSVEAGIWADTQYF
TGTGCCAGCAGCGTAGAAGCGGGGATCTGGGCGGATACGCAGTATTTT
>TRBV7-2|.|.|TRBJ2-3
CASSLVDGDTQYF
TGTGCCAGCAGCTTAGTAGATGGAGATACGCAGTATTTT
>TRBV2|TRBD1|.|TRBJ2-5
CASIGNRGQETQYF
TGTGCCAGCATTGGGAACAGGGGGCAAGAGACCCAGTACTTC
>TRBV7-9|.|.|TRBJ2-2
CASSFQSRGELFF
TGTGCCAGCAGCTTCCAAAGTCGGGGGGAGCTGTTTTTT
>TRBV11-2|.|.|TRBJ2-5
CASSLRFQETQYF
TGTGCCAGCAGCTTAAGGTTCCAAGAGACCCAGTACTTC
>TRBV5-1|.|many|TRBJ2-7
CASSRDGYEQYF
TGCGCCAGCAGCCGAGACGGCTACGAGCAGTACTTC
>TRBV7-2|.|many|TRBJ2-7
CASSLAWGPENEQYF
TGTGCCAGCAGCTTAGCGTGGGGGCCGGAGAACGAGCAGTACTTC
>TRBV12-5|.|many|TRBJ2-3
CASGLASPKGTDTQYF
TGTGCTAGTGGTTTGGCGTCGCCCAAAGGCACAGATACGCAGTATTTT
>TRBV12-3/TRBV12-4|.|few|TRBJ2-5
CASSSGPGETQYF
TGTGCCAGCAGTTCCGGACCTGGGGAGACCCAGTACTTC
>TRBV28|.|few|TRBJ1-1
CASNRPGTNRDPEAFF
TGTGCCAGCAATCGCCCAGGGACCAATCGAGACCCTGAAGCTTTCTTT
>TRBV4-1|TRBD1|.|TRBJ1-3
CASSQPTGARGNTIYF
TGCGCCAGCAGCCAACCCACAGGGGCCCGTGGAAACACCATATATTTT
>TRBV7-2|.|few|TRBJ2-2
CASSLGGGTGELFF
TGTGCCAGCAGCTTAGGCGGCGGTACCGGGGAGCTGTTTTTT
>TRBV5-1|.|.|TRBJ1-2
CASSPSPGNYGYTF
TGCGCCAGCAGCCCTTCCCCGGGTAACTATGGCTACACCTTC
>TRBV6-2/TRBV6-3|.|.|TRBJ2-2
CASISSWNTGELFF
TGTGCCAGCATCTCGTCCTGGAACACCGGGGAGCTGTTTTTT
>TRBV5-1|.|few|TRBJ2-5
CASSLGGNRDQYF
TGCGCCAGCAGCTTGGGGGGGAATCGTGACCAGTACTTC
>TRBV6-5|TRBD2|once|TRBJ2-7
CASSLAGGLPYEQYF
TGTGCCAGCAGCCTAGCGGGGGGGCTGCCCTACGAGCAGTACTTC
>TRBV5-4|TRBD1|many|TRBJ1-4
CASSTGTGRKLFF
TGTGCCAGCTCAACCGGGACAGGGCGAAAACTGTTTTTT
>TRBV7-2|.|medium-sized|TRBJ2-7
CASSLGAGSHEQYF
TGTGCCAGCAGCTTAGGGGCGGGGAGCCACGAGCAGTACTTC
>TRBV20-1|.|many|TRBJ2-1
CSARNSYRNEQFF
TGCAGTGCAAGAAACAGTTATCGAAATGAGCAGTTCTTC
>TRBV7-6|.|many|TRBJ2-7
CASSPGATGEQYF
TGTGCCAGCAGCCCGGGGGCCACGGGCGAGCAGTACTTC
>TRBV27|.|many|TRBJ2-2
CASAPEGGHTGELFF
TGTGCCAGCGCCCCGGAGGGGGGCCACACCGGGGAGCTGTTTTTT
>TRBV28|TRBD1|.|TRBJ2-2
CASSAQNTGTVNTGELFF
TGTGCCAGCAGTGCCCAAAACACCGGGACAGTAAACACCGGGGAGCTGTTTTTT
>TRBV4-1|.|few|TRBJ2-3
CASSEKPRLVTDTQYF
TGCGCCAGCAGCGAAAAACCCAGACTAGTCACAGATACGCAGTATTTT
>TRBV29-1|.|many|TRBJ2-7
CSVEVGFYEQYF
TGCAGCGTTGAGGTAGGATTTTACGAGCAGTACTTC
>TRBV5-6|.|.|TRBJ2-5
CASSPDMDETQYF
TGTGCCAGCAGCCCCGACATGGATGAGACCCAGTACTTC
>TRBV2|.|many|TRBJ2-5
CASSEDLQETQYF
TGTGCCAGCAGTGAGGACTTGCAAGAGACCCAGTACTTC
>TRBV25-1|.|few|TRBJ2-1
CASSELGSGRNEQFF
TGTGCCAGCAGTGAATTGGGCTCAGGTAGAAATGAGCAGTTCTTC
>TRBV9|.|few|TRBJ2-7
CASSVSGYEQYF
TGTGCCAGCAGCGTAAGCGGGTACGAGCAGTACTTC
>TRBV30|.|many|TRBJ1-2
CAWSVLKINYGYTF
TGTGCCTGGAGTGTACTAAAGATTAACTATGGCTACACCTTC
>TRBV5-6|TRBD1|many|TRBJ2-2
CASSYRGLKDTGELFF
TGTGCCAGCAGCTACAGGGGGCTGAAGGACACCGGGGAGCTGTTTTTT
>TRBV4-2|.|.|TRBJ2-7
CASSQGPGEYEQYF
TGTGCCAGCAGCCAAGGCCCAGGGGAGTACGAGCAGTACTTC
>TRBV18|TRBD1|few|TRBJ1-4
CASSPPSLGTGGREKLFF
TGTGCCAGCTCACCACCGAGCTTGGGGACAGGGGGCCGTGAAAAACTGTTTTTT
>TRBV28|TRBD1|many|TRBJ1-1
CASTQTGGLTNTEAFF
TGTGCCAGCACGCAAACAGGGGGCCTAACGAACACTGAAGCTTTCTTT
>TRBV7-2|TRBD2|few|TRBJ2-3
CASSRVGGTDTQYF
TGTGCCAGCAGCCGAGTGGGAGGGACAGATACGCAGTATTTT
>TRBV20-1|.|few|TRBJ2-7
CSAPRGYEQYF
TGCAGTGCCCCTCGGGGCTACGAGCAGTACTTC
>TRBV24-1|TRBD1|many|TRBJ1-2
CATSDSGQSYGYTF
TGTGCCACCAGTGATTCGGGACAGTCCTATGGCTACACCTTC
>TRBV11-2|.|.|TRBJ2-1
CASSLVPGPNNEQFF
TGTGCCAGCAGCTTAGTTCCAGGGCCCAACAATGAGCAGTTCTTC
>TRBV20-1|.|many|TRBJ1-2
CSRLGVYGYTF
TGCAGCCGCTTAGGGGTCTATGGCTACACCTTC
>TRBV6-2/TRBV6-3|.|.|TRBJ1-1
CASNEGWTEAFF
TGTGCCAGCAACGAGGGATGGACTGAAGCTTTCTTT
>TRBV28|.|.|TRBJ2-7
CASRADNSYEQYF
TGTGCCAGCAGAGCCGACAATTCCTACGAGCAGTACTTC